This T cell receptor (beta chain) derives from a study of beta chain features in type 1 diabetes. Trimming removed 4 bases at V and 5 bases at J, with 11 bases between. CDR1 MGHDK and CDR2 SYGVNS come from the germline V gene. CDR3 length: 13 residues. This clone is a singleton in its sample. CD4+ cells of the naive, central memory, regulatory and stem cell-like memory types were sorted via CD45RO/CCR7/CD25/CD127/CD95/CD27. Since all of the isolated RNA was reverse transcribed, expressed TCRB transcripts were what got sequenced. Sequencing used immunoSEQ multiplex PCR; TCRdb keeps in-frame clones, though not all of them. The repertoire includes 240,000 or so clones, approximately 70% of them detected once, and about 0.051% sits in the top ten.

The V call is TRBV25-1, the J call TRBJ2-5, with D unclear. Material for sequencing was naive CD4+ T cells from blood. The sequence came from a man aged 25 to 45 in good health. In DNA form, the CDR3 reads TGTGCCAGCAGTGTGTTCTGGTGGGAGACCCAGTACTTC. It encodes CASSVFWWETQYF. Full variable domain (outside the CDR3, taken from reference TRBV25-1 and TRBJ2-5): EADIYQTPRYLVIGTGKKITLECSQTMGHDKMYWYQQDPGMELHLIHYSYGVNSTEKGDLSSESTVSRIRTEHFPLTLESARPSHTSQYLCASSVFWWETQYFGPGTRLLVL.